This TCR beta chain is from a study of blood T cells in healthy people across ages. The CDR3 spans 13 residues. Germline lookup yields CDR1 SGDLS and CDR2 YYNGEE. Primers used in a second PCR of roughly 6 to 11 cycles were a sample-barcoded 5' primer and a J-beta primer mix. TCRdb processed the 5' RACE reads anew with MiXCR; each CDR3 protein has one entry. The table includes over a million distinct CDR3 sequences, about 23% detected once. Concerning this clonotype: The junction does not match germline at one end; this may be a read error.

These data also formed part of another study, on T cells of mothers and their children.

V and J are TRBV9 and TRBJ2-1, with D tentatively TRBD2 (6 bases). The origin of this receptor is a girl aged 2 to 10 in good health. The source material was blood. For the CDR3, the DNA is TGTGCCAACAGCGGATATTGGCGGGGTGAGCAGTTCTTC. This encodes CANSGYWRGEQFF.